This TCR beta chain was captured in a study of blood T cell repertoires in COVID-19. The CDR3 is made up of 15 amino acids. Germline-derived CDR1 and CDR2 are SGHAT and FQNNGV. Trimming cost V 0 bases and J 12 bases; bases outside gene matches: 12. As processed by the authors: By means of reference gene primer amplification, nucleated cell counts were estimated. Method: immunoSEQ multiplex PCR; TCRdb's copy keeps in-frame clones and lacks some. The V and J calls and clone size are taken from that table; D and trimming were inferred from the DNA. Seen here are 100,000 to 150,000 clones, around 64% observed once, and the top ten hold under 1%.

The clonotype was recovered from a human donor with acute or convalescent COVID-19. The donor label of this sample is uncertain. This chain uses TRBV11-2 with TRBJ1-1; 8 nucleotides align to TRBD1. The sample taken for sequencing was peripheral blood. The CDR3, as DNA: TGTGCCAGCAGCTTAGAGATGGGTCAGGGGGCGCCTCCTTTCTTT. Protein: CASSLEMGQGAPPFF.